What follows is one TCR beta chain and its context. Its antigen is not known. Germline CDR1 SGHAT, CDR2 FQNNGV. This CDR3 is 18 amino acids long. The data were obtained in a study of T cells expressing NK-cell markers. Across the whole study: Investigators obtained TCR beta repertoires from sorted CD3+CD56+NKG2C+, CD3+CD56+NKG2C- and CD3+CD56-NKG2C+ T cells. The study's findings and limits: Among CD8+ T cells from five or six donors, dominant NKG2C+ clonotypes accounted for about 1.0-7.0%.

TCRdb re-called the 5' RACE reads and gives one entry per CDR3 protein, without DNA. Its clone listing holds about 370,000 distinct CDR3 sequences. J is TRBJ2-2 and V is TRBV11-2; without DNA, the TCRdb call of TRBD1 cannot be checked. This sequence originates from a woman aged 45-65 years in good health. The specimen sequenced was blood T cells: a sorted CD56 or NKG2C T cell subset, CD4+ or CD8+ T cells, or bulk PBMC T cells (not recorded which). The CDR3 sequence: CASSFGRGMGVNTGELFF. Drawing the rest from reference TRBV11-2 and TRBJ2-2, the complete variable domain is EAGVAQSPRYKIIEKRQSVAFWCNPISGHATLYWYQQILGQGPKLLIQFQNNGVVDDSQLPKDRFSAERLKGVDSTLKIQPAKLEDSAVYLCASSFGRGMGVNTGELFFGEGSRLTVL.